This TCR beta chain was recorded in a study of vaccination and CD4 T cells after COVID-19. Study-wide points: Only post-vaccination samples contained a median around 83% of the reactive clones in convalescent patients.

The germline V gene has CDR1 KGHDR and CDR2 SFDVKD. Trimming removed 2 bases from V and 6 bases from J, with 13 bases in between. The CDR3 is 15 residues long. The treatment denotes: approximately nine-day PBMC culture with coronavirus spike peptide pools or control peptides (ViraFEST assay). A note on this clonotype: The antigen remains undetermined.

The Oncomine TCR Beta short-read assay sequenced DNA from cultured CD4+ T cells. MiXCR was run by TCRdb on the PCR reads, yielding one entry per CDR3 protein. Of about 18,000 distinct CDR3 sequences in the sample, around 60% were seen once. The source of this sequence is a human donor who had recovered from COVID-19. Sequencing was carried out using CD4+ T cells from blood, cultured in vitro. The rearrangement joins TRBV24-1 to TRBJ1-3; D possibly corresponds to TRBD1 (5 bases). CDR3 region: CATSDSRGEENTIYF. CDR3 nucleotides: TGTGCCACCAGTGATTCTAGGGGTGAAGAAAACACCATATATTTT.